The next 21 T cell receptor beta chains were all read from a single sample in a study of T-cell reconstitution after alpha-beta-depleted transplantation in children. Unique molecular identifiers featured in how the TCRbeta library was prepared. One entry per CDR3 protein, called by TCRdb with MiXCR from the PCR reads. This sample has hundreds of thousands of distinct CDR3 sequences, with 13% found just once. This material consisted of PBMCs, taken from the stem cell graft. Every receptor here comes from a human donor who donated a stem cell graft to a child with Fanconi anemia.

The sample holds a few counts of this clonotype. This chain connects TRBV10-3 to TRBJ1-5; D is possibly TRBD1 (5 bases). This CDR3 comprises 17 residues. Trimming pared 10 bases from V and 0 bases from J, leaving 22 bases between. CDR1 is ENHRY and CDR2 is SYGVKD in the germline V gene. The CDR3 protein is CATAEMAGRASNQPQHF. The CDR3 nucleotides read TGTGCCACAGCAGAGATGGCGGGCAGGGCTAGCAATCAGCCCCAGCATTTT.

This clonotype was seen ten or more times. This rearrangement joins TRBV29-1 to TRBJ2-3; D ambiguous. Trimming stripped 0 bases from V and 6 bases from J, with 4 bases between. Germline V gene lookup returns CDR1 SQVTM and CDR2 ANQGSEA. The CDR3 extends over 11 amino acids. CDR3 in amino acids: CSVEEVDTQYF. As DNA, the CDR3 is TGCAGCGTTGAAGAGGTGGATACGCAGTATTTT.

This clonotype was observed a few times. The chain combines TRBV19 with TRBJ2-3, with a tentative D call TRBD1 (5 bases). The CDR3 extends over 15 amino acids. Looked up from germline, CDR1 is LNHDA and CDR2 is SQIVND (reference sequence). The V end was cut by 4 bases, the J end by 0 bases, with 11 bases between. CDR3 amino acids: CASSNLKGSTDTQYF. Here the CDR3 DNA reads TGTGCCAGTAGTAACCTTAAGGGGAGCACAGATACGCAGTATTTT.

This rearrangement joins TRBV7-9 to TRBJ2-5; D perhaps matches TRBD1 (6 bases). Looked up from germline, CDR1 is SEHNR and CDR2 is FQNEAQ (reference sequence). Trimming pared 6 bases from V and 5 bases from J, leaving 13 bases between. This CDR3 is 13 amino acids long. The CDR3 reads CASSQGTGETQYF. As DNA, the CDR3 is TGTGCCAGCAGTCAGGGGACCGGCGAGACCCAGTACTTC.

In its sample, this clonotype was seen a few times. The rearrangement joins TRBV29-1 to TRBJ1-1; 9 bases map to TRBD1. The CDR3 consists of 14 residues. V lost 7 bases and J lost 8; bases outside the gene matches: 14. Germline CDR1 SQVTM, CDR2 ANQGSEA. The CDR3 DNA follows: TGCAGCGCTAACCTGGGACAGGGTTATTTGGAAGCTTTCTTT. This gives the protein CSANLGQGYLEAFF.

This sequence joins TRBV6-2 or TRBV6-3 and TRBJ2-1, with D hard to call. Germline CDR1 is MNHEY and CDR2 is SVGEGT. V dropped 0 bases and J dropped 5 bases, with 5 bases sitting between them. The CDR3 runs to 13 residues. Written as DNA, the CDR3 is TGTGCCAGCAGTTACTCGTCCCACAATGAGCAGTTCTTC. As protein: CASSYSSHNEQFF.

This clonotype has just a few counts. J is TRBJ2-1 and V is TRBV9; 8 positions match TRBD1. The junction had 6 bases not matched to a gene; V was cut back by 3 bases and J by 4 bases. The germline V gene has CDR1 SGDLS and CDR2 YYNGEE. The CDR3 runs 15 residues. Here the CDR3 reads CASSDTGGTYNEQFF. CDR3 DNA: TGTGCCAGCAGCGACACAGGGGGTACGTACAATGAGCAGTTCTTC.

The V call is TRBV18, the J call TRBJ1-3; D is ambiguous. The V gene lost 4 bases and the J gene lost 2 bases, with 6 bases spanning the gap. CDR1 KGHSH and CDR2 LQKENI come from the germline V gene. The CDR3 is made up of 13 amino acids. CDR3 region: CASSREAGNTIYF. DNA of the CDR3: TGTGCCAGCTCACGAGAAGCTGGAAACACCATATATTTT.

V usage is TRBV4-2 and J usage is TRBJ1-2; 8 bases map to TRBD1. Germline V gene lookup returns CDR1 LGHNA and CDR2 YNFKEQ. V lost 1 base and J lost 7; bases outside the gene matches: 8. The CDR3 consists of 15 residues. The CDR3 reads CASSQAGQEFSGYTF. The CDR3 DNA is TGTGCCAGCAGCCAAGCGGGACAGGAGTTCTCTGGCTACACCTTC.

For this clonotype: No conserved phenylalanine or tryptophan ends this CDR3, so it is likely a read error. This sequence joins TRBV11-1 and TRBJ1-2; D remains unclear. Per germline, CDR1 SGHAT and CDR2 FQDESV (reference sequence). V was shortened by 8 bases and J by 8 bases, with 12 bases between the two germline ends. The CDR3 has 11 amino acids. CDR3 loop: CASHHYDGYTC. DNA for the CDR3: TGTGCCAGCCATCATTATGACGGCTACACCTGC.

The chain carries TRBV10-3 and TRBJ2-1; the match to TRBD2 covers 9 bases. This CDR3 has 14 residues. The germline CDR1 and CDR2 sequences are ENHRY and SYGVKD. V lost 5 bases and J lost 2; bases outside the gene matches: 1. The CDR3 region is CAISSGGTYNEQFF. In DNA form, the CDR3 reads TGTGCCATCAGTAGCGGGGGGACCTACAATGAGCAGTTCTTC.

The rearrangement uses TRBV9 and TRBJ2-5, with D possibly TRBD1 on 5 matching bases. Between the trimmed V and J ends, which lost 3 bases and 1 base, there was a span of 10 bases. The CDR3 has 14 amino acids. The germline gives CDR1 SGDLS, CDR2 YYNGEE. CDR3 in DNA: TGTGCCAGCAGCGGAGACAGCCTCCAAGAGACCCAGTACTTC. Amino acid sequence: CASSGDSLQETQYF.

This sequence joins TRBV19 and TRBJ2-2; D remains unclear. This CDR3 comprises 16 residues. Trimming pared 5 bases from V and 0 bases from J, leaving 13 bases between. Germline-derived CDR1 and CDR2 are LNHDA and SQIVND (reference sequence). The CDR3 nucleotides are TGTGCCAGTAGTCCGTCCGACTCGGCGAACACCGGGGAGCTGTTTTTT. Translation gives CASSPSDSANTGELFF.

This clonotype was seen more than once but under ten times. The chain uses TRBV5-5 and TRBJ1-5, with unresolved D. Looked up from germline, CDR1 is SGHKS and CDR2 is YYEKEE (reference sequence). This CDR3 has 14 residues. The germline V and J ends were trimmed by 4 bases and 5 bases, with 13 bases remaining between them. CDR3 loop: CASSAQVGDQPQHF. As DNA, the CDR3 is TGTGCCAGCAGCGCCCAGGTAGGCGATCAGCCCCAGCATTTT.

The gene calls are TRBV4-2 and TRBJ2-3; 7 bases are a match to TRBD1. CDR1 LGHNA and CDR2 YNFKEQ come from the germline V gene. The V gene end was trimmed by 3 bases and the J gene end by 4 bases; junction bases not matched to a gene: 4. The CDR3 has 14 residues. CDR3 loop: CASSQPTGADTQYF. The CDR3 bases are TGTGCCAGCAGCCAGCCCACAGGGGCAGATACGCAGTATTTT.

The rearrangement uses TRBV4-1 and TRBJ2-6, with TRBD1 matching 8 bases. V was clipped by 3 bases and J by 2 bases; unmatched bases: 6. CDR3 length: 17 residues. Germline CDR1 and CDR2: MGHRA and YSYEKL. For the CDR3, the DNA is TGCGCCAGCAGCCACCTGGACAGGGCTCCTGGGGCCAACGTCCTGACTTTC. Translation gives CASSHLDRAPGANVLTF.

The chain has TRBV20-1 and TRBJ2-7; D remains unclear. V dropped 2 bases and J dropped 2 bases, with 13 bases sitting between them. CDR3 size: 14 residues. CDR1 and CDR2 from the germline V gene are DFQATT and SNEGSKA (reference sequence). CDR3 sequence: CSARFPGQAYEQYF. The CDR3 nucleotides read TGCAGTGCTAGATTCCCCGGCCAAGCCTACGAGCAGTACTTC.

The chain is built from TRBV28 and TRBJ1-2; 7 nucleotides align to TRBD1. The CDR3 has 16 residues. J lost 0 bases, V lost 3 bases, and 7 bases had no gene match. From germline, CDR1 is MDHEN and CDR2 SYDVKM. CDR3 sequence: CASSFPGTETNYGYTF. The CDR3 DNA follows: TGTGCCAGCAGTTTTCCCGGGACAGAGACTAACTATGGCTACACCTTC.

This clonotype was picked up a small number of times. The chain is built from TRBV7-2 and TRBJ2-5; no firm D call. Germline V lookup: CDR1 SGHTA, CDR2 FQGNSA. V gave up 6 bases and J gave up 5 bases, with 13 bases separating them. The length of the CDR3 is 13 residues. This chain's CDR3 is CASRWGPEETQYF. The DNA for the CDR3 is TGTGCCAGCAGATGGGGTCCGGAGGAGACCCAGTACTTC.

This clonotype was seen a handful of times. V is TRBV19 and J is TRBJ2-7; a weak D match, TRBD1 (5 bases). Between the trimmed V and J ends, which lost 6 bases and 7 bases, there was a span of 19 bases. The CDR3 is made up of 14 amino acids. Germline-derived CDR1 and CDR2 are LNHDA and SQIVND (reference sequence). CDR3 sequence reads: CASRTKGVGLEQYF. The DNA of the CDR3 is TGTGCCAGTAGAACCAAAGGGGTGGGTCTGGAGCAGTACTTC.

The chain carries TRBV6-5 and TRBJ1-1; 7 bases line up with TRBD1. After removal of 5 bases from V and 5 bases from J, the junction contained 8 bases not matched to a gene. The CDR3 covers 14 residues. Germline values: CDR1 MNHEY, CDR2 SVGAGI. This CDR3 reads CASSHRQGGTEAFF. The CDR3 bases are TGTGCCAGCAGTCACCGACAGGGTGGAACTGAAGCTTTCTTT.